The table lists the clone carrying this T cell receptor beta chain with many counts. Its antigen remains unidentified. The data were obtained in a study of early T cells in non-severe SARS-CoV-2 infection. Across the whole study: Sequencing was performed on bulk RNA from unsorted whole blood, leaving chains unpaired. General study points: VDJdb-based annotation leaned toward anti-spike CD8 responses and missed private and CD4 specificities.

Unique molecular identifiers were added to individual cDNA molecules. TCRdb re-called the 5' RACE reads with MiXCR, one entry per CDR3 protein. The table lists tens of thousands of distinct CDR3 sequences, less than 4.5% of them singletons. Germline CDR1 is MNHEY and CDR2 is SVGAGI. V was clipped by 7 bases and J by 1 base, with 22 bases between them. The CDR3 runs to 17 residues. The receptor's source is an adult who was a healthcare worker with PCR-confirmed SARS-CoV-2 infection or an uninfected control (not recorded which). The sample comprised whole blood. The chain recombines TRBV6-5 with TRBJ2-5, with D perhaps TRBD1 (6 bases). The CDR3 coding sequence is TGTGCCAGCACCAACCTATTGCCCCGGGACACCCAAGAGACCCAGTACTTC. Residues: CASTNLLPRDTQETQYF.